Shown below are 21 T cell receptor beta chains from a single sample sequenced in a study of shared clonotypes between healthy human individuals. The table came from immunoSEQ multiplex PCR; TCRdb's copy has only in-frame clones and leaves some out. The sample includes some 1,100,000 clones, 75% to 85% of them seen just once. Sequencing used memory CD4+ T cells from PBMCs. Described subset: CD45RA-negative fraction. The receptors were gathered from a young man in good health. Some clones in this sample may be carry-over from other donors' samples.

The chain combines TRBV5-6 with TRBJ1-4, with TRBD1 matching over 9 bases. Trimming removed 2 bases from V and 0 bases from J; junction bases left unmatched: 5. Per the germline V gene, CDR1 is SGHDT and CDR2 is YYEEEE. CDR3 size: 17 residues. CDR3 loop: CASSFSTGGATNEKLFF. The DNA for the CDR3 is TGTGCCAGCAGCTTTTCGACAGGGGGAGCAACTAATGAAAAACTGTTTTTT. Looking up the rest from reference TRBV5-6 and TRBJ1-4 gives the full variable domain: DAGVTQSPTHLIKTRGQQVTLRCSPKSGHDTVSWYQQALGQGPQFIFQYYEEEERQRGNFPDRFSGHQFPNYSSELNVNALLLGDSALYLCASSFSTGGATNEKLFFGSGTQLSVL.

The chain combines TRBV6-1 with TRBJ2-7; 9 nucleotides agree with TRBD2. The CDR3 consists of 14 residues. Germline-derived CDR1 and CDR2 are MNHNS and SASEGT. The ends lost 6 bases at V and 4 bases at J; junction bases unmatched: 7. CDR3 residues: CASRTLAGAYEQYF. DNA of the CDR3: TGTGCCAGCAGGACCTTAGCGGGAGCATACGAGCAGTACTTC.

V and J are TRBV9 and TRBJ2-5, with 11 bases that match TRBD2. Germline CDR1 is SGDLS and CDR2 is YYNGEE. The CDR3 covers 16 residues. Unmatched junction bases numbered 12, after V lost 5 bases and J lost 6 bases. CDR3: CASSRDLSGRAKTQYF. CDR3 sequence (DNA): TGTGCCAGCAGTCGCGACCTTAGCGGGAGGGCAAAGACCCAGTACTTC.

This CDR3 is CASSRSSGATDTQYF. CDR3 sequence (DNA): TGTGCCAGTAGTAGGTCTAGCGGGGCTACAGATACGCAGTATTTT. The chain combines TRBV19 with TRBJ2-3; TRBD2 matches 9 bases. The germline V gene has CDR1 LNHDA and CDR2 SQIVND (reference sequence). The CDR3 is 15 amino acids. With V trimmed by 4 bases and J by 3 bases, 5 bases remained unmatched.

This clone showed up just once. The rearrangement joins TRBV6-5 to TRBJ1-2; D unresolved. This CDR3 region has 12 residues. Germline CDR1 reads MNHEY; CDR2 reads SVGAGI. V gave up 6 bases and J gave up 9 bases, with 14 bases separating them. Here the CDR3 reads CASSPGHSRYTF. Here the CDR3 DNA reads TGTGCCAGCAGCCCCGGCCACTCTCGCTACACCTTC.

In regard to this clone: Other DNA sequences within the sample encode an identical CDR3. The chain combines TRBV28 with TRBJ2-7, with 7 bases aligning to TRBD1. V trimming: 6 bases; J trimming: 3 bases; junction bases outside the gene matches: 5. CDR3 length: 13 residues. Germline V gene data show CDR1 as MDHEN and CDR2 as SYDVKM. DNA for the CDR3: TGTGCCAGCAGCCCGGGACAGAGCTACGAGCAGTACTTC. This codes for CASSPGQSYEQYF.

This clone has only a few counts. The chain links TRBV19 to TRBJ2-2; 14 bases align to TRBD2. After removal of 6 bases from V and 9 bases from J, the junction contained 9 bases not matched to a gene. Per the germline V gene, CDR1 is LNHDA and CDR2 is SQIVND (reference sequence). This CDR3 is built from 16 residues. CDR3 nucleotides: TGTGCCAGTAGCCTTGCGGGACTAGCGGGAGAAAGGGAGCTGTTTTTT. This gives the protein CASSLAGLAGERELFF.

The J gene is TRBJ2-5, the V gene TRBV11-3, with D possibly matching TRBD1 (5 bases). This CDR3 spans 14 amino acids. V lost 1 base, J lost 2 bases, and 8 bases lay in between. The germline gives CDR1 SGHNT, CDR2 YENEEA. The CDR3 loop is CASSLAAGQETQYF. DNA for the CDR3: TGTGCCAGCAGCTTAGCCGCAGGGCAAGAGACCCAGTACTTC.

The chain joins TRBV7-2 to TRBJ1-5; no clear D gene. V was shortened by 9 bases and J by 2 bases, with 8 bases between the two germline ends. The CDR3 has 12 amino acids. Germline values: CDR1 SGHTA, CDR2 FQGNSA. The DNA for the CDR3 is TGTGCCAGTGGGTTTGGCAATCAGCCCCAGCATTTT. Protein: CASGFGNQPQHF.

The chain has TRBV30 and TRBJ2-3; 7 nucleotides agree with TRBD2. Germline V gives CDR1 GTSNPN, CDR2 SVGIG (reference sequence). CDR3 length equals 19 residues. J lost 3 bases, V lost 0 bases, and 18 bases had no gene match. CDR3 sequence (DNA): TGTGCCTGGAGTGTTTTCGGCGGGAGTATAGGTACTGGTACAGATACGCAGTATTTT. It encodes CAWSVFGGSIGTGTDTQYF.

The chain employs TRBV28 and TRBJ1-5; TRBD1 matches 8 bases. The CDR3 length is 15 residues. J lost 1 base, V lost 8 bases, and 7 bases had no gene match. CDR1 MDHEN and CDR2 SYDVKM come from the germline V gene. In DNA, the CDR3 is TGTGCCAGCGCCGACAGGGGTAACAGCAATCAGCCCCAGCATTTT. Translation: CASADRGNSNQPQHF. Full variable domain (outside the CDR3, taken from reference TRBV28 and TRBJ1-5): DVKVTQSSRYLVKRTGEKVFLECVQDMDHENMFWYRQDPGLGLRLIYFSYDVKMKEKGDIPEGYSVSREKKERFSLILESASTNQTSMYLCASADRGNSNQPQHFGDGTRLSIL.

V gene TRBV28 combines with J gene TRBJ1-3; no clear D gene. The CDR3 runs 15 residues. V dropped 2 bases and J dropped 0 bases, with 8 bases sitting between them. Germline assignment: CDR1 MDHEN and CDR2 SYDVKM. The CDR3 DNA follows: TGTGCCAGCAGTTTAGCCAGCATCTCTGGAAACACCATATATTTT. Protein sequence: CASSLASISGNTIYF.

The chain combines TRBV29-1 with TRBJ2-1, with D hard to call. Trimming removed 4 bases at V and 5 bases at J, with 9 bases between. The CDR3 is made up of 12 amino acids. Germline CDR1 is SQVTM and CDR2 is ANQGSEA. CDR3 sequence: CSVASRNNEQFF. The DNA for the CDR3 is TGCAGCGTTGCAAGCCGAAACAATGAGCAGTTCTTC.

The CDR3 DNA follows: TGTGCCTGGGACCAAATGACAGGGAACACTGAAGCTTTCTTT. Its protein product is CAWDQMTGNTEAFF. This sequence joins TRBV30 and TRBJ1-1, with D possibly TRBD1 on 6 matching bases. The germline gives CDR1 GTSNPN, CDR2 SVGIG (reference sequence). The CDR3 extends over 14 amino acids. Trimming removed 5 bases at V and 1 base at J, with 14 bases between.

J is TRBJ2-4 and V is TRBV2, with D possibly being TRBD1 or TRBD2 (5 bases each). Germline CDR1 is SNHLY and CDR2 is FYNNEI. V was shortened by 6 bases and J by 0 bases, with 12 bases between the two germline ends. The CDR3 is made up of 15 amino acids. CDR3 coding DNA: TGTGCCAGCAGGTCCCGGGGCTTAGCCAAAAACATTCAGTACTTC. This translates into CASRSRGLAKNIQYF.

V usage is TRBV4-3 and J usage is TRBJ2-1; D perhaps matches TRBD1 (6 bases). The CDR3 has 18 amino acids. CDR1 is LGHNA, CDR2 YSLEER, per germline. V was pared by 0 bases and J by 9 bases, with 24 bases between. The CDR3: CASSQEPPARQGYGEQFF. The CDR3 DNA reads TGCGCCAGCAGCCAAGAACCCCCGGCCCGGCAGGGGTATGGTGAGCAGTTCTTC.

The CDR3 region has the DNA TGTGCCAGACGGGGACAGGGCGAGCAGTACTTC. It is translated as CARRGQGEQYF. The rearrangement links TRBV6-4 to TRBJ2-7, with TRBD1 identical over 9 bases. The CDR3 has 11 residues. Germline V CDR1 and CDR2: MRHNA, SNTAGT. V lost 9 bases to trimming and J lost 6 bases; unmatched junction nucleotides: 3.

V and J are TRBV2 and TRBJ2-7; D is unresolved. CDR3 size: 13 residues. V lost 5 bases to trimming and J lost 2 bases, with 10 bases between them. Germline V gives CDR1 SNHLY, CDR2 FYNNEI. In DNA form, the CDR3 reads TGTGCCAGCAGTTCGTACTCGCCCTACGAGCAGTACTTC. Residues: CASSSYSPYEQYF.

The genes are TRBV4-1 and TRBJ2-7; D uncertain. The CDR3 consists of 14 residues. V was trimmed by 0 bases and J by 1 base, leaving 7 bases between them. Germline-derived CDR1 and CDR2 are MGHRA and YSYEKL. The CDR3 bases are TGCGCCAGCAGCCAAGATCCAATTTCCTACGAGCAGTACTTC. The encoded protein is CASSQDPISYEQYF.

The chain combines TRBV6-5 with TRBJ1-2; 7 bases are a match to TRBD1. This CDR3 contains 13 residues. The trim removed 2 bases at V and 9 bases at J, leaving 6 bases unmatched. Germline CDR1 and CDR2: MNHEY and SVGAGI. This CDR3 is CASSYRTGLRYTF. The DNA for the CDR3 is TGTGCCAGCAGTTACCGGACAGGATTACGCTACACCTTC.

The chain carries TRBV5-4 and TRBJ2-3, with 12 nucleotides matching TRBD2. The junction had 10 bases not matched to a gene; V was cut back by 5 bases and J by 3 bases. The CDR3 consists of 17 residues. CDR1 and CDR2 from the germline V gene are SGHNT and YYREEE (reference sequence). The CDR3 sequence: CASRPLTSGSRTDTQYF. The CDR3 DNA follows: TGTGCCAGCAGACCCCTGACTAGCGGGAGTAGGACAGATACGCAGTATTTT.